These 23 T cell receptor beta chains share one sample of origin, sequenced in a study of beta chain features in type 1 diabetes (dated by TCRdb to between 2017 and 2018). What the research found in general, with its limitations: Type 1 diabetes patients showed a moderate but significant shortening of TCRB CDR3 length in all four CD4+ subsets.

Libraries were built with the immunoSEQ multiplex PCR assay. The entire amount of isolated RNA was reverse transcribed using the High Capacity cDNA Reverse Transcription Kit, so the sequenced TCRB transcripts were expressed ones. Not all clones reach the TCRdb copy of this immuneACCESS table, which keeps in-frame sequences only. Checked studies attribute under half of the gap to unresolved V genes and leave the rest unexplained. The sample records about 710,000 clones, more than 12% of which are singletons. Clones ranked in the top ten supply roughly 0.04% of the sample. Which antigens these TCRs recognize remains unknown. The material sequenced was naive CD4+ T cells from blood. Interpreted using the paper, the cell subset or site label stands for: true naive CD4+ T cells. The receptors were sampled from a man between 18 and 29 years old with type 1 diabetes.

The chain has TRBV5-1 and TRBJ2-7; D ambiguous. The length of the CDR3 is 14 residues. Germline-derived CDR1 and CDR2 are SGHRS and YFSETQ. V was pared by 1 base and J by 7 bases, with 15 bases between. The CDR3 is CASSLSRPGLEQYF. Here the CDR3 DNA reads TGCGCCAGCAGCTTGTCGCGGCCCGGCCTGGAGCAGTACTTC.

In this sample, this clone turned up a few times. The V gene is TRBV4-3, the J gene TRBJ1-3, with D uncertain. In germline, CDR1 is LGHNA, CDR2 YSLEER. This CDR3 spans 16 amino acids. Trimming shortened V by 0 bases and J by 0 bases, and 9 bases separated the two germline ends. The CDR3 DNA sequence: TGCGCCAGCAGCCAAGAAACCCCAAACTCTGGAAACACCATATATTTT. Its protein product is CASSQETPNSGNTIYF.

The chain's CDR3 is CASSYRWTGINTEAFF. The CDR3, as DNA: TGTGCCAGCAGTTACCGATGGACAGGGATCAACACTGAAGCTTTCTTT. The V call is TRBV6-5, the J call TRBJ1-1; 8 bases fit TRBD1. Germline V gives CDR1 MNHEY, CDR2 SVGAGI. There are 16 residues in the CDR3. J gave up 2 bases and V 2 bases, and 7 bases lay outside the gene matches.

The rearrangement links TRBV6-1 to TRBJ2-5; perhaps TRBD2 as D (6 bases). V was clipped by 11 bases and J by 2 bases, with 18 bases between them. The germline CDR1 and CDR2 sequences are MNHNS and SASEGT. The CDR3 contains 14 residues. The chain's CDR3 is CAVARTSPQETQYF. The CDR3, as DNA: TGTGCCGTGGCCCGCACTAGCCCGCAAGAGACCCAGTACTTC.

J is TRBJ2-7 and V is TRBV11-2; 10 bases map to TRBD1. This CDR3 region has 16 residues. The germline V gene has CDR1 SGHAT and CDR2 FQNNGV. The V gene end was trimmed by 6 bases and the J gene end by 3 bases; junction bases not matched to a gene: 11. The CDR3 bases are TGTGCCAGCAGACGTCCGGGACAGGGGATGAACTACGAGCAGTACTTC. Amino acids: CASRRPGQGMNYEQYF.

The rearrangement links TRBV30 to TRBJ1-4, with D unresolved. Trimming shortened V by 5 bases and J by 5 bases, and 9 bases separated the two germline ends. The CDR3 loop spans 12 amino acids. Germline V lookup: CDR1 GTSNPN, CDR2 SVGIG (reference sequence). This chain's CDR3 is CAWDSGNEKLFF. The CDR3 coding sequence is TGTGCCTGGGACTCGGGGAATGAAAAACTGTTTTTT.

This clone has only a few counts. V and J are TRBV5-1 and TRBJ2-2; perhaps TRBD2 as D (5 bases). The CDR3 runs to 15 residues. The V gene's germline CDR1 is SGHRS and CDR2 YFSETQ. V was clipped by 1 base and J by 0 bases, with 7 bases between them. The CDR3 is CASSLRTSNTGELFF. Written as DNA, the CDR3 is TGCGCCAGCAGCTTGAGGACTTCGAACACCGGGGAGCTGTTTTTT.

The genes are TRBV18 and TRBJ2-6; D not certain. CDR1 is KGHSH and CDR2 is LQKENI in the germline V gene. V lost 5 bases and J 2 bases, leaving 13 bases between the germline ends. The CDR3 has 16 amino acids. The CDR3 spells CASSRNQLTGANVLTF. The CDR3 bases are TGTGCCAGCTCAAGAAATCAGCTGACTGGGGCCAACGTCCTGACTTTC. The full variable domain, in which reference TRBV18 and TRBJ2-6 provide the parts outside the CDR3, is NAGVMQNPRHLVRRRGQEARLRCSPMKGHSHVYWYRQLPEEGLKFMVYLQKENIIDESGMPKERFSAEFPKEGPSILRIQQVVRGDSAAYFCASSRNQLTGANVLTFGAGSRLTVL.

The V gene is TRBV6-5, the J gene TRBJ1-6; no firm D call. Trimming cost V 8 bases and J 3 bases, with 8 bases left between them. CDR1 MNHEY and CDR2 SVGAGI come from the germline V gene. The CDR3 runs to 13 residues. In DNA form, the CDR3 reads TGTGCCAGCGGACCAAGCTATAATTCACCCCTCCACTTT. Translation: CASGPSYNSPLHF.

The CDR3 reads CASSPGHANQPQHF. As DNA, the CDR3 is TGTGCCAGCTCACCAGGGCATGCCAATCAGCCCCAGCATTTT. V gene TRBV18 combines with J gene TRBJ1-5; no clear D. The length of the CDR3 is 14 residues. The germline V gene encodes CDR1 KGHSH and CDR2 LQKENI. Trimming removed 2 bases from V and 3 bases from J, with 8 bases in between. Full variable domain (missing parts from reference TRBV18 and TRBJ1-5): NAGVMQNPRHLVRRRGQEARLRCSPMKGHSHVYWYRQLPEEGLKFMVYLQKENIIDESGMPKERFSAEFPKEGPSILRIQQVVRGDSAAYFCASSPGHANQPQHFGDGTRLSIL.

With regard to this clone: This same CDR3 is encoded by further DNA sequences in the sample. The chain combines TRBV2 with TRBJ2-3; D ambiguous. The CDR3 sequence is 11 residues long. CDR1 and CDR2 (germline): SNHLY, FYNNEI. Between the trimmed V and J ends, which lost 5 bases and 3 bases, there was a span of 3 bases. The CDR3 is CASSSTDTQYF. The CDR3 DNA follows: TGTGCCAGCAGTAGTACAGATACGCAGTATTTT.

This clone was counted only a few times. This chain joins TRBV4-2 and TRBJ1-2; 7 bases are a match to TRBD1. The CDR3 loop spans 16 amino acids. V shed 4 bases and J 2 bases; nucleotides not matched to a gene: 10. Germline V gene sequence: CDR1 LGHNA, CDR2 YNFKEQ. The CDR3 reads CASSPVNDRDNYGYTF. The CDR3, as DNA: TGTGCCAGCAGCCCAGTCAACGACAGGGACAACTATGGCTACACCTTC.

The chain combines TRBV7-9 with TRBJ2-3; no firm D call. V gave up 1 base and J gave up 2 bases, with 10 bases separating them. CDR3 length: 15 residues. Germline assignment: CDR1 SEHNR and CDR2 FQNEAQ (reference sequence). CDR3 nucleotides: TGTGCCAGCAGCTTAGACCCGGGCCCCACAGATACGCAGTATTTT. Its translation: CASSLDPGPTDTQYF.

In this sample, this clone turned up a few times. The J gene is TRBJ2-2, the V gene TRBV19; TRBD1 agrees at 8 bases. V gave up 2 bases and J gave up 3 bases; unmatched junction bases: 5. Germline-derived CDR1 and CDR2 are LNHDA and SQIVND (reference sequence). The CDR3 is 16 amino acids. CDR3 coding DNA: TGTGCCAGTAGTATACGGCAGGGGGCTGACACCGGGGAGCTGTTTTTT. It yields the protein CASSIRQGADTGELFF. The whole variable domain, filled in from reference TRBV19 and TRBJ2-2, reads DGGITQSPKYLFRKEGQNVTLSCEQNLNHDAMYWYRQDPGQGLRLIYYSQIVNDFQKGDIAEGYSVSREKKESFPLTVTSAQKNPTAFYLCASSIRQGADTGELFFGEGSRLTVL.

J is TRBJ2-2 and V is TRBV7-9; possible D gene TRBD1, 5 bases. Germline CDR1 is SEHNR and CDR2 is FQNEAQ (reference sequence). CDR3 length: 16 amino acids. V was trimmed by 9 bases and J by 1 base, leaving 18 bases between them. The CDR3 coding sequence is TGTGCCAGTCCTAAAGGCCGGCAGGGGAACACCGGGGAGCTGTTTTTT. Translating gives CASPKGRQGNTGELFF.

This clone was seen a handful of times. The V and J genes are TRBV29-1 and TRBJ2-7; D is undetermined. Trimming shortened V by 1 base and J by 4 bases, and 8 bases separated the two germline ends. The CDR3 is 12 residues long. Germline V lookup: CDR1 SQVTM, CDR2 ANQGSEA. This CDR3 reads CSVEVSGYEQYF. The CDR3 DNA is TGCAGCGTTGAAGTATCCGGATACGAGCAGTACTTC.

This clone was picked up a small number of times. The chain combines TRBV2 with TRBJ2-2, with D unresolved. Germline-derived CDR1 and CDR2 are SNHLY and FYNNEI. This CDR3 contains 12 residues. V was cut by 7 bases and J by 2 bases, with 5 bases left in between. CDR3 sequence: CASTRNTGELFF. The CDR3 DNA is TGTGCCAGCACAAGAAACACCGGGGAGCTGTTTTTT.

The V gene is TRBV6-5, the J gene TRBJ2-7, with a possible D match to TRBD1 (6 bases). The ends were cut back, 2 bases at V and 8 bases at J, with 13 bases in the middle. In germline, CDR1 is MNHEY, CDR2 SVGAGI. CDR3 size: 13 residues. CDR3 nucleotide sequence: TGTGCCAGCAGTTACCGGAACCGGGACAAGCAGTACTTC. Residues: CASSYRNRDKQYF.

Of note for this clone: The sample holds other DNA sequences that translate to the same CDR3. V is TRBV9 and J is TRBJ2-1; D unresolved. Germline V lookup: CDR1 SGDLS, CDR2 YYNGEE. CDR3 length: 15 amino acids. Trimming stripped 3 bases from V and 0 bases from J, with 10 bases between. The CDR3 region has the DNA TGTGCCAGCAGCGCGACGGGTAGCTCCTACAATGAGCAGTTCTTC. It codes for CASSATGSSYNEQFF.

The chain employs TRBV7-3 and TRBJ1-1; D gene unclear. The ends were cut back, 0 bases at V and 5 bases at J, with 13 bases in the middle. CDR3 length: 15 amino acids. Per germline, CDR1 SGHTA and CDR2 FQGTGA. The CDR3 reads CASSLTVSGSTEAFF. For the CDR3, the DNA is TGTGCCAGCAGCTTAACAGTGTCTGGTTCTACTGAAGCTTTCTTT.

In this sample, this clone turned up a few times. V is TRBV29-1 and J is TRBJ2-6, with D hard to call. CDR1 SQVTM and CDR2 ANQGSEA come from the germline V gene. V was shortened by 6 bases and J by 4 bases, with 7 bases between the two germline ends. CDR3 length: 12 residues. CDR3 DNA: TGCAGCGTCTCAACCGGGGCCAACGTCCTGACTTTC. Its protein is CSVSTGANVLTF.

CDR3 sequence reads: CASRSSGRGTDTQYF. The DNA of the CDR3 is TGTGCCAGCAGATCTAGCGGGAGGGGCACAGATACGCAGTATTTT. The chain combines TRBV6-6 with TRBJ2-3; 12 positions match TRBD2. Looked up from germline, CDR1 is MNHNY and CDR2 is SVGAGI (reference sequence). The CDR3 runs to 15 residues. V was pared by 6 bases and J by 1 base, with 2 bases of the junction left unmatched.

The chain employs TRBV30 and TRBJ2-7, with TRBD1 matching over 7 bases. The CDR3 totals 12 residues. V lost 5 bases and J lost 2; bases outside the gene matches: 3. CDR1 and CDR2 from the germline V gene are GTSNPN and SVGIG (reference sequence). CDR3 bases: TGTGCCTGGGGACAGGCCACCTACGAGCAGTACTTC. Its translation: CAWGQATYEQYF.